Below, 28 T cell receptor beta chains from the same sample are listed, as sequenced in a study of CD8+ T cells in alopecia areata (dated 2018 in TCRdb). The library was generated by the immunoSEQ multiplex PCR assay. RNA was extracted from all samples and reverse transcribed into cDNA as template for TCR sequencing. Drawn from immuneACCESS, this table holds only the in-frame rearrangements with V and J called that TCRdb kept. Clones are partly lost; checked studies trace under half to an unresolved V gene and leave the rest unexplained. Recorded for this sample are about 140,000 clones; less than 65% of them occurred a single time. 36% of the sample is taken by the ten largest. Material for sequencing was CD8+ T cells sorted from blood. These receptors were collected from a human donor in good health.

The chain joins TRBV29-1 to TRBJ1-2; D not certain. Germline V gene lookup returns CDR1 SQVTM and CDR2 ANQGSEA. Trimming removed 5 bases at V and 0 bases at J, with 13 bases between. This CDR3 is 14 amino acids long. The CDR3 region is CSVMSLSPNYGYTF. The CDR3 bases are TGCAGCGTTATGTCTTTATCCCCTAACTATGGCTACACCTTC.

A single count supports this clone. The chain couples TRBV27 to TRBJ2-7; D unresolved. The CDR3 runs 14 residues. CDR1 and CDR2 (germline): MNHEY, SMNVEV (reference sequence). Trimming removed 6 bases at V and 3 bases at J, with 15 bases between. CDR3 in amino acids: CASSESGRNYEQYF. CDR3 in DNA: TGTGCCAGCAGCGAATCCGGACGGAACTACGAGCAGTACTTC.

The table lists this clone with a count of one. The chain joins TRBV18 to TRBJ1-2; D remains ambiguous. V was cut by 6 bases and J by 1 base, with 21 bases left in between. The CDR3 contains 17 residues. Germline CDR1 is KGHSH and CDR2 is LQKENI. The CDR3 region is CASSSSLSEHLNYGYTF. The CDR3, as DNA: TGTGCCAGCTCGTCTAGTCTCTCAGAACATCTTAACTATGGCTACACCTTC.

The chain combines TRBV7-9 with TRBJ1-1; D is ambiguous. Germline CDR1 reads SEHNR; CDR2 reads FQNEAQ (reference sequence). The CDR3 extends over 15 amino acids. V lost 2 bases, J lost 1 base, and 11 bases lay in between. CDR3 in DNA: TGTGCCAGCAGCTTATCCTCCGCCGCGAACACTGAAGCTTTCTTT. It encodes CASSLSSAANTEAFF.

The J gene is TRBJ2-7, the V gene TRBV27; weak D call: TRBD1 (6 bases). This CDR3 has 15 amino acids. The germline V and J ends were trimmed by 5 bases and 3 bases, with 17 bases remaining between them. Germline CDR1 reads MNHEY; CDR2 reads SMNVEV (reference sequence). The CDR3 sequence is CASSQQQGFRYEQYF. The CDR3 nucleotides read TGTGCCAGCAGTCAACAACAGGGTTTCCGCTACGAGCAGTACTTC.

The chain links TRBV10-3 to TRBJ2-1, with D perhaps assigned TRBD1 or TRBD2 (6 bases each). The CDR3 length is 19 residues. The germline V and J ends were trimmed by 0 bases and 6 bases, with 24 bases remaining between them. From germline, CDR1 is ENHRY and CDR2 SYGVKD. Here the CDR3 DNA reads TGTGCCATCAGTGAGTCTTGGGTAGCGGTGCAGGGGACGGGCAATGAGCAGTTCTTC. Amino acids: CAISESWVAVQGTGNEQFF.

Concerning this clone itself: An end of the junction does not agree with germline; a read error may underlie this. This sequence joins TRBV11-2 and TRBJ1-2, with 11 bases lining up with TRBD1. The CDR3 covers 15 residues. Germline V gives CDR1 SGHAT, CDR2 FQNNGV. The CDR3 spells CASSHGQGAFYGCTF. For the CDR3, the DNA is TGTGCCAGCAGCCATGGACAGGGGGCTTTCTATGGCTGCACCTTC.

This clone was seen a handful of times. This chain uses TRBV27 with TRBJ2-2; weak D call: TRBD1 (5 bases). The CDR3 contains 14 residues. Per the germline V gene, CDR1 is MNHEY and CDR2 is SMNVEV (reference sequence). Trimming stripped 7 bases from V and 4 bases from J, with 13 bases between. CDR3 in DNA: TGTGCCAGCACGGACGACAGTTTCACCGGGGAGCTGTTTTTT. Its translation: CASTDDSFTGELFF.

This clone was picked up a small number of times. The rearrangement joins TRBV7-8 to TRBJ2-2; D is possibly TRBD1 (6 bases). Looked up from germline, CDR1 is SGHVS and CDR2 is FQNEAQ. The CDR3 contains 14 residues. V lost 4 bases to trimming and J lost 7 bases, with 13 bases between them. CDR3: CASSSQGAGGELFF. Written as DNA, the CDR3 is TGTGCCAGCAGCTCACAGGGCGCCGGCGGGGAGCTGTTTTTT.

This chain joins TRBV28 and TRBJ2-2; D is possibly TRBD2 (6 bases). Trimming stripped 2 bases from V and 6 bases from J, with 7 bases between. From germline, CDR1 is MDHEN and CDR2 SYDVKM. The CDR3 covers 13 residues. CDR3 DNA sequence: TGTGCCAGCAGTTTAGGAGGGGCCGGGGAGCTGTTTTTT. This sequence encodes CASSLGGAGELFF.

This clone appeared a single time. The chain couples TRBV27 to TRBJ1-2; tentative D call: TRBD1 (5 bases). The germline V gene encodes CDR1 MNHEY and CDR2 SMNVEV (reference sequence). V was trimmed by 3 bases and J by 2 bases, leaving 10 bases between them. The CDR3 totals 14 residues. The CDR3 sequence is CASSFFGTNYGYTF. CDR3 nucleotides: TGTGCCAGCAGTTTCTTTGGGACCAACTATGGCTACACCTTC.

This clone was observed a few times. The chain carries TRBV28 and TRBJ2-1; weak D call: TRBD1 (6 bases). The CDR3 contains 15 residues. Germline V gene lookup returns CDR1 MDHEN and CDR2 SYDVKM. V lost 3 bases to trimming and J lost 2 bases, with 11 bases between them. CDR3 protein: CASSFSDRAYNEQFF. CDR3 bases: TGTGCCAGCAGTTTTTCGGACAGAGCCTACAATGAGCAGTTCTTC.

The V gene is TRBV19, the J gene TRBJ2-7, with 11 bases identical to TRBD2. Germline V CDR1 and CDR2: LNHDA, SQIVND (reference sequence). V shed 7 bases and J 4 bases; nucleotides not matched to a gene: 6. The CDR3 runs to 14 residues. The CDR3 sequence is CASNVAGGPYEQYF. CDR3 coding DNA: TGTGCCAGTAATGTAGCGGGAGGGCCGTACGAGCAGTACTTC.

This clone was found a few times. This chain uses TRBV5-6 with TRBJ1-1; TRBD1 is a possible D gene (5 bases). Looked up from germline, CDR1 is SGHDT and CDR2 is YYEEEE. The CDR3 totals 16 residues. Between the trimmed V and J ends, which lost 3 bases and 1 base, there was a span of 16 bases. The chain's CDR3 is CASSSLGPGGNTEAFF. DNA of the CDR3: TGTGCCAGCAGCTCCCTGGGGCCGGGCGGGAACACTGAAGCTTTCTTT. The variable domain in full, with the rest retrieved from reference TRBV5-6 and TRBJ1-1, is DAGVTQSPTHLIKTRGQQVTLRCSPKSGHDTVSWYQQALGQGPQFIFQYYEEEERQRGNFPDRFSGHQFPNYSSELNVNALLLGDSALYLCASSSLGPGGNTEAFFGQGTRLTVV.

The rearrangement joins TRBV29-1 to TRBJ1-5; D gene ambiguous. The V gene lost 4 bases and the J gene lost 1 base, with 11 bases spanning the gap. This CDR3 is 14 amino acids long. Germline lookup yields CDR1 SQVTM and CDR2 ANQGSEA. CDR3 amino acids: CSVAPQDSNQPQHF. In nucleotides, the CDR3 is TGCAGCGTTGCCCCGCAGGACAGCAATCAGCCCCAGCATTTT.

This clone came up a few times. This CDR3 is also generated by other DNA sequences in the sample. V usage is TRBV5-6 and J usage is TRBJ1-1; D not certain. The length of the CDR3 is 13 residues. Germline CDR1 is SGHDT and CDR2 is YYEEEE. The V gene lost 2 bases and the J gene lost 1 base, with 6 bases spanning the gap. The DNA for the CDR3 is TGTGCCAGCAGCTTAGCAGGGAACACTGAAGCTTTCTTT. This encodes CASSLAGNTEAFF.

V is TRBV2 and J is TRBJ2-7; D unclear. Trimming shortened V by 4 bases and J by 4 bases, and 5 bases separated the two germline ends. The germline V gene has CDR1 SNHLY and CDR2 FYNNEI. This CDR3 is built from 11 residues. The chain's CDR3 is CASSGMYEQYF. CDR3 DNA: TGTGCCAGCAGTGGTATGTACGAGCAGTACTTC.

The V call is TRBV2, the J call TRBJ1-5; D remains unclear. This CDR3 comprises 16 residues. V was trimmed by 2 bases and J by 6 bases, leaving 17 bases between them. Per germline, CDR1 SNHLY and CDR2 FYNNEI. DNA of the CDR3: TGTGCCAGCAGTGAATATCCGCCAGCGGCATCTCAGCCCCAGCATTTT. It yields the protein CASSEYPPAASQPQHF.

The chain employs TRBV27 and TRBJ2-7, with 9 bases matching TRBD1. CDR3 length equals 15 residues. Germline V lookup: CDR1 MNHEY, CDR2 SMNVEV (reference sequence). V gave up 0 bases and J gave up 2 bases; unmatched junction bases: 2. CDR3 coding DNA: TGTGCCAGCAGTTTATCAGGGACAGGGACCTACGAGCAGTACTTC. Its protein product is CASSLSGTGTYEQYF.

This chain links TRBV6-1 with TRBJ2-7; D gene ambiguous. This CDR3 spans 14 amino acids. Germline values: CDR1 MNHNS, CDR2 SASEGT. Between the trimmed V and J ends, which lost 7 bases and 3 bases, there was a span of 16 bases. CDR3 in amino acids: CASTLRAGHYEQYF. As DNA, the CDR3 is TGTGCCAGCACCTTAAGGGCCGGGCACTACGAGCAGTACTTC.

The chain couples TRBV11-1 to TRBJ2-3, with D possibly being TRBD2 (7 bases). Trimming stripped 2 bases from V and 9 bases from J, with 18 bases between. Germline lookup yields CDR1 SGHAT and CDR2 FQDESV (reference sequence). The CDR3 totals 15 residues. CDR3 DNA sequence: TGTGCCAGCAGCTTAAGTCAAGTAGGGGGGGACACGCAGTATTTT. This codes for CASSLSQVGGDTQYF.

This clone occurred once. Other nucleotide sequences from this sample produce the same CDR3. The chain links TRBV2 to TRBJ2-1, with 12 bases matching TRBD2. V shed 6 bases, J shed 1 base, and the junction held 4 bases outside the gene matches. Germline loops: CDR1 SNHLY, CDR2 FYNNEI. The CDR3 runs 16 residues. CDR3 sequence: CASSGTSGSSYNEQFF. CDR3 nucleotides: TGTGCCAGCAGCGGGACTAGCGGGTCTTCCTACAATGAGCAGTTCTTC.

The V and J genes are TRBV4-1 and TRBJ2-1; the match to TRBD2 covers 9 bases. From germline, CDR1 is MGHRA and CDR2 YSYEKL. Trimming at V came to 1 base and at J to 10 bases, leaving 8 bases not matched to a gene. The CDR3 length is 15 residues. Written as DNA, the CDR3 is TGCGCCAGCAGCCAAGTACCCGGGACTAGCCGCGAGCAGTTCTTC. This sequence encodes CASSQVPGTSREQFF.

CDR3 sequence: CASSIGTFSNQPQHF. The DNA for the CDR3 is TGTGCCAGCAGTATCGGGACCTTTAGCAATCAGCCCCAGCATTTT. The chain uses TRBV27 and TRBJ1-5; maybe TRBD1 (5 bases). The CDR3 is made up of 15 amino acids. V gave up 5 bases and J gave up 0 bases, with 11 bases separating them. Germline CDR1 and CDR2: MNHEY and SMNVEV (reference sequence).

The chain links TRBV11-2 to TRBJ2-5; no reliable D call. This CDR3 is 13 amino acids long. The germline V gene encodes CDR1 SGHAT and CDR2 FQNNGV. With 1 base removed from V and 7 bases from J, the gap between germline ends came to 10 bases. The CDR3 nucleotides read TGTGCCAGCAGCTTAGGATGGATAGTGACCCAGTACTTC. Protein sequence: CASSLGWIVTQYF.

This clone was observed a few times. The chain links TRBV15 to TRBJ2-1; D perhaps matches TRBD1 (6 bases). This CDR3 has 13 amino acids. Trimming stripped 5 bases from V and 8 bases from J, with 13 bases between. The germline V gene encodes CDR1 LNHNV and CDR2 YYDKDF (reference sequence). The CDR3 here is CATSASQGHEQFF. DNA for the CDR3: TGTGCCACCAGCGCCTCACAGGGACATGAGCAGTTCTTC.

The chain is built from TRBV2 and TRBJ2-7; no clear D. The CDR3 sequence is 11 residues long. Per germline, CDR1 SNHLY and CDR2 FYNNEI. V was clipped by 3 bases and J by 0 bases, with 0 bases between them. The CDR3 sequence: CASSDSYEQYF. The CDR3 DNA reads TGTGCCAGCAGTGACTCCTACGAGCAGTACTTC.

The chain couples TRBV27 to TRBJ2-6; 8 nucleotides align to TRBD1. CDR1 MNHEY and CDR2 SMNVEV come from the germline V gene (reference sequence). CDR3 size: 18 residues. Trimming took 5 bases from V and 0 from J; bases not matched to a gene: 9. The CDR3 DNA reads as TGTGCCAGCAGTCCGTACGGACAGGGTAGCTCTGGGGCCAACGTCCTGACTTTC. It translates to CASSPYGQGSSGANVLTF.